What follows is one TCR beta chain and its context. The record originates from a study of cytomegalovirus exposure and HLA in healthy donors. The V gene's germline CDR1 is MNHNS and CDR2 SASEGT. The CDR3 has 16 residues. The V and J ends lost 1 base and 5 bases respectively, with 15 bases between them. The study ran its PCR with 60 Vbeta and 13 Jbeta primers. Repertoires were generated with immunoSEQ multiplex PCR, while TCRdb's copy carries only in-frame clones and drops some. This table holds about 140,000 clones, 60% to 75% found once. Input material: PBMCs. V is TRBV6-1 and J is TRBJ1-5; a possible D gene is TRBD1 (5 bases). The origin of this receptor is a human donor in good health. The CDR3 loop is CASSEEGNLRYQPQHF. The CDR3 nucleotides read TGTGCCAGCAGTGAAGAGGGGAATCTTCGCTATCAGCCCCAGCATTTT.